These 12 T cell receptor beta chains share one sample of origin, sequenced in a study of blood T cell repertoires in COVID-19. TCRdb's copy holds only in-frame clones and misses some; the assay was immunoSEQ multiplex PCR. The data hold 55,000 to 70,000 clones, with roughly 90% observed a single time. Sequencing was performed on peripheral blood. These receptors were collected from a human donor in a cohort sampled during active COVID-19.

The genes are TRBV3-1 (or the pseudogene TRBV3-2) and TRBJ2-2; D perhaps matches TRBD2 (5 bases). The CDR3 totals 17 residues. Germline CDR1 reads LGHDT; CDR2 reads YNNKEL (reference sequence). V was pared by 2 bases and J by 6 bases, with 19 bases between. DNA for the CDR3: TGTGCCAGCAGCCAACTGAGAGCCTTAGCGTCACCCGGGGAGCTGTTTTTT. It translates to CASSQLRALASPGELFF.

J is TRBJ2-7 and V is TRBV5-1; D is perhaps TRBD1 (6 bases). The germline V gene has CDR1 SGHRS and CDR2 YFSETQ. V lost 7 bases and J lost 6, with 17 bases in between. The CDR3 is made up of 13 amino acids. CDR3 coding DNA: TGCGCCAGCGGAGTGGGGGCAGGAGCCGAGCAGTACTTC. It is translated as CASGVGAGAEQYF. Full variable domain (remainder filled in from reference TRBV5-1 and TRBJ2-7): KAGVTQTPRYLIKTRGQQVTLSCSPISGHRSVSWYQQTPGQGLQFLFEYFSETQRNKGNFPGRFSGRQFSNSRSEMNVSTLELGDSALYLCASGVGAGAEQYFGPGTRLTVT.

This chain connects TRBV7-3 to TRBJ2-1, with TRBD2 matching over 8 bases. V dropped 5 bases and J dropped 8; count of bases not matched to a gene: 14. In germline, CDR1 is SGHTA, CDR2 FQGTGA. The CDR3 sequence is 16 residues long. CDR3 loop: CASSVTAPTSADEQFF. In DNA form, the CDR3 reads TGTGCCAGCAGCGTCACCGCCCCGACTAGCGCGGATGAGCAGTTCTTC.

V is TRBV28 and J is TRBJ1-2; TRBD1 aligns across 7 bases. J gave up 8 bases and V 2 bases, and 11 bases lay outside the gene matches. CDR3 length: 15 amino acids. Germline-derived CDR1 and CDR2 are MDHEN and SYDVKM. The DNA for the CDR3 is TGTGCCAGCAGTTTAGGGACAGCAGGTCGAGGCGGCTACACCTTC. Translated, it gives CASSLGTAGRGGYTF.

The chain carries TRBV9 and TRBJ1-2, with D perhaps TRBD1 (6 bases). V shed 4 bases and J shed 3 bases, with 25 bases lying between them. CDR1 is SGDLS, CDR2 YYNGEE, per germline. The CDR3 totals 18 residues. The CDR3 sequence is CASSSRGGRGYQDYGYTF. Here the CDR3 DNA reads TGTGCCAGCAGCTCCAGGGGTGGGAGGGGGTATCAGGACTATGGCTACACCTTC.

CDR3 protein: CASTGVVGYEQYF. The CDR3 DNA reads TGTGCCAGCACGGGGGTCGTGGGTTACGAGCAGTACTTC. The V gene is TRBV6-5, the J gene TRBJ2-7; D perhaps matches TRBD2 (6 bases). Germline-derived CDR1 and CDR2 are MNHEY and SVGAGI. The length of the CDR3 is 13 residues. V was cut by 7 bases and J by 4 bases, with 14 bases left in between.

The genes are TRBV9 and TRBJ2-7; TRBD1 aligns across 7 bases. Germline V gene sequence: CDR1 SGDLS, CDR2 YYNGEE. After removal of 0 bases from V and 3 bases from J, the junction contained 9 bases not matched to a gene. The CDR3 length is 16 residues. Here the CDR3 reads CASSVDESTGLYEQYF. CDR3 nucleotides: TGTGCCAGCAGCGTAGACGAGTCGACAGGGCTCTACGAGCAGTACTTC. Drawing the rest from reference TRBV9 and TRBJ2-7, the complete variable domain is DSGVTQTPKHLITATGQRVTLRCSPRSGDLSVYWYQQSLDQGLQFLIQYYNGEERAKGNILERFSAQQFPDLHSELNLSSLELGDSALYFCASSVDESTGLYEQYFGPGTRLTVT.

The chain has TRBV28 and TRBJ1-1; 7 nucleotides agree with TRBD1. CDR3 length: 16 residues. The germline V gene has CDR1 MDHEN and CDR2 SYDVKM. Unmatched junction bases numbered 13, after V lost 2 bases and J lost 7 bases. DNA for the CDR3: TGTGCCAGCAGTTTAGAGGGGGCAACTGCCCAAGTTGAAGCTTTCTTT. This translates into CASSLEGATAQVEAFF.

The V call is TRBV9, the J call TRBJ2-7; TRBD1 matches 7 bases. CDR1 SGDLS and CDR2 YYNGEE come from the germline V gene. J lost 0 bases, V lost 0 bases, and 3 bases had no gene match. The CDR3 is made up of 15 amino acids. CDR3 in DNA: TGTGCCAGCAGCGTAGGACAGGGTATCTCCTACGAGCAGTACTTC. This translates into CASSVGQGISYEQYF. Supplemented by reference TRBV9 and TRBJ2-7, the full variable domain reads DSGVTQTPKHLITATGQRVTLRCSPRSGDLSVYWYQQSLDQGLQFLIQYYNGEERAKGNILERFSAQQFPDLHSELNLSSLELGDSALYFCASSVGQGISYEQYFGPGTRLTVT.

J is TRBJ2-5 and V is TRBV12-5, with TRBD2 matching 8 bases. Germline-derived CDR1 and CDR2 are LGHNT and FRNRAP. CDR3 length equals 19 residues. V dropped 2 bases and J dropped 4; count of bases not matched to a gene: 18. Written as DNA, the CDR3 is TGTGCTAGTGGTTTGTCGGTGACTAGCGCCCAGAGGCGCGGAGAGACCCAGTACTTC. It yields the protein CASGLSVTSAQRRGETQYF.

The V call is TRBV6-6, the J call TRBJ1-6, with a tentative D call TRBD1 (6 bases). Germline CDR1 MNHNY, CDR2 SVGAGI (reference sequence). V lost 5 bases, J lost 2 bases, and 13 bases lay in between. CDR3 size: 16 residues. The CDR3 DNA follows: TGTGCCAGCAGTACAGGGTTTAGCACCTATAATTCACCCCTCCACTTT. Residues: CASSTGFSTYNSPLHF.

The chain joins TRBV27 to TRBJ2-1; no reliable D call. This CDR3 contains 13 residues. Germline CDR1 is MNHEY and CDR2 is SMNVEV (reference sequence). V was pared by 2 bases and J by 4 bases, with 6 bases between. The CDR3 region is CASSLVRYNEQFF. The DNA for the CDR3 is TGTGCCAGCAGTTTAGTGCGGTACAATGAGCAGTTCTTC.